A single sample is the source of the 20 T cell receptor beta chains below, sequenced in a study of glioma-infiltrating T cells. Using RNA template, CDR3s of TCR alpha and beta were amplified with iRepertoire arm-PCR. TCRdb independently ran MiXCR on the multiplex PCR reads; one entry per CDR3 protein. The profile shows around 180,000 distinct CDR3 sequences, around 42% of them singletons. Material for sequencing was glioma tissue, nonneoplastic brain tissue, or PBMCs (not recorded which). Every receptor here comes from a human donor with low-grade glioma or glioblastoma, undergoing nonglioma brain surgery, or in good health (not recorded which).

To note about this clonotype: One end of the junction varies from germline; a read error may be responsible. The chain links TRBV24-1 to TRBJ2-7, with D perhaps given as TRBD1 or TRBD2 (5 bases each). The CDR3 contains 15 residues. CDR1 KGHDR and CDR2 SFDVKD come from the germline V gene. The CDR3 coding sequence is TGTGCCAGCAGATCCGGGACCCTCACCTCCTACGAGCGGTACTTC. Protein product: CASRSGTLTSYERYF.

This chain joins TRBV7-2 and TRBJ2-1; tentatively, D is TRBD2 (5 bases). The CDR3 totals 11 residues. Per germline, CDR1 SGHTA and CDR2 FQGNSA. The ends were cut back, 7 bases at V and 9 bases at J, with 10 bases in the middle. In nucleotides, the CDR3 is TGTGCCAGCAAAGGAGGCCGTGAGCAGTTCTTC. Translation gives CASKGGREQFF.

The rearrangement uses TRBV20-1 and TRBJ2-2; D remains ambiguous. The germline V gene encodes CDR1 DFQATT and CDR2 SNEGSKA (reference sequence). Trimming removed 3 bases from V and 6 bases from J, with 11 bases in between. The CDR3 loop spans 13 amino acids. DNA of the CDR3: TGCAGTGCTAGTCACTTAAACGCCGGGGAGCTGTTTTTT. This translates into CSASHLNAGELFF.

A word on this clonotype: Given a much more abundant clone one base away, this may be a read error. The chain is built from TRBV20-1 and TRBJ2-7; D ambiguous. Germline CDR1 reads DFQATT; CDR2 reads SNEGSKA (reference sequence). The CDR3 contains 14 residues. V lost 2 bases and J lost 7, with 18 bases in between. CDR3 sequence (DNA): TGCAGTGCTAGACCGCGGAGCTCCTACAATGAGCAGTACTTC. Encoded protein: CSARPRSSYNEQYF.

In its sample, this clonotype was seen a few times. The chain is built from TRBV3-1 and TRBJ2-4; tentatively, D is TRBD2 (6 bases). V was shortened by 5 bases and J by 1 base, with 12 bases between the two germline ends. Germline V lookup: CDR1 LGHDT, CDR2 YNNKEL (reference sequence). The length of the CDR3 is 15 residues. The CDR3 reads CASSIGGFAKNIQYF. As DNA, the CDR3 is TGTGCCAGCAGCATCGGAGGGTTTGCCAAAAACATTCAGTACTTC. Variable domain in full (rest from reference TRBV3-1 and TRBJ2-4): DTAVSQTPKYLVTQMGNDKSIKCEQNLGHDTMYWYKQDSKKFLKIMFSYNNKELIINETVPNRFSPKSPDKAHLNLHINSLELGDSAVYFCASSIGGFAKNIQYFGAGTRLSVL.

The chain recombines TRBV20-1 with TRBJ2-1; the D is unclear. The CDR3 runs 14 residues. The V end lost 5 bases, the J end lost 5 bases, and 16 bases lay between the germline ends. From germline, CDR1 is DFQATT and CDR2 SNEGSKA (reference sequence). For the CDR3, the DNA is TGCAGTGCTGACTCTAACTCGGCCAACAATGAGCAGTTCTTC. This encodes CSADSNSANNEQFF.

The chain employs TRBV3-1 and TRBJ1-2; 8 bases agree with TRBD1. The CDR3 is 16 amino acids. Trimming removed 0 bases from V and 7 bases from J; junction bases left unmatched: 10. The germline V gene has CDR1 LGHDT and CDR2 YNNKEL (reference sequence). In DNA, the CDR3 is TGTGCCAGCAGCCAAGATAGACAGGGGAATACTGGTGGCTACACCTTC. It encodes CASSQDRQGNTGGYTF.

This clonotype was observed a handful of times. The rearrangement joins TRBV29-1 to TRBJ1-1; 8 bases fit TRBD1. The CDR3 has 14 residues. Per germline, CDR1 SQVTM and CDR2 ANQGSEA. V gave up 6 bases and J gave up 6 bases; unmatched junction bases: 12. CDR3 loop: CSVGDRSEGPEAFF. DNA of the CDR3: TGCAGCGTCGGGGACAGGTCGGAAGGGCCTGAAGCTTTCTTT.

The sample holds many counts of this clonotype. The chain carries TRBV20-1 and TRBJ2-7, with 9 bases that match TRBD2. This CDR3 spans 13 amino acids. After removal of 6 bases from V and 1 base from J, the junction contained 4 bases not matched to a gene. CDR1 and CDR2 (germline): DFQATT, SNEGSKA (reference sequence). CDR3 sequence reads: CSAETSGSYEQYF. The CDR3 coding sequence is TGCAGTGCCGAGACTAGCGGTTCCTACGAGCAGTACTTC.

The CDR3 DNA is TGTGCCAGCAGCTCGGGACTACCGGGTTACCCCGAGCAGTACTTC. Encoded protein: CASSSGLPGYPEQYF. This chain connects TRBV7-2 to TRBJ2-7; 7 bases map to TRBD2. Germline loops: CDR1 SGHTA, CDR2 FQGNSA. V trimming: 4 bases; J trimming: 6 bases; junction bases outside the gene matches: 12. The CDR3 has 15 amino acids.

The rearrangement uses TRBV2 and TRBJ1-1, with D maybe TRBD1 (5 bases). Per germline, CDR1 SNHLY and CDR2 FYNNEI. V lost 7 bases, J lost 3 bases, and 27 bases lay in between. This CDR3 is 18 amino acids long. The CDR3: CASTGVILSGVTDTEAFF. CDR3 DNA: TGTGCCAGCACTGGAGTTATATTATCGGGGGTAACGGACACTGAAGCTTTCTTT.

This clonotype was detected many times. V and J are TRBV20-1 and TRBJ2-1, with 11 bases matching TRBD2. After removal of 3 bases from V and 5 bases from J, the junction contained 9 bases not matched to a gene. CDR1 is DFQATT and CDR2 is SNEGSKA in the germline V gene (reference sequence). CDR3 length: 16 residues. For the CDR3, the DNA is TGCAGTGCTAGCCTCGGACTAGCGGGTCGGAACAATGAGCAGTTCTTC. Amino acids: CSASLGLAGRNNEQFF.

The sample holds many counts of this clonotype. The J gene is TRBJ1-6, the V gene TRBV6-1; D is ambiguous. CDR1 is MNHNS, CDR2 SASEGT, per germline. V was trimmed by 6 bases and J by 5 bases, leaving 14 bases between them. This CDR3 has 15 amino acids. The CDR3 loop is CASSRRGGDNSPLHF. The CDR3 DNA sequence: TGTGCCAGCAGCCGACGGGGTGGAGATAATTCACCCCTCCACTTT.

This clonotype was picked up a small number of times. J is TRBJ2-1 and V is TRBV19; TRBD2 aligns across 7 bases. This CDR3 has 16 amino acids. V lost 1 base and J lost 2; bases outside the gene matches: 5. Germline CDR1 reads LNHDA; CDR2 reads SQIVND (reference sequence). As DNA, the CDR3 is TGTGCCAGTAGTATAGGTCGACTAGCTGCCTACAATGAGCAGTTCTTC. Protein sequence: CASSIGRLAAYNEQFF.

This sequence joins TRBV2 and TRBJ2-4; the D gene is possibly TRBD1 (5 bases). Trimming took off 3 bases at V and 7 bases at J, with 13 bases between the two ends. CDR1 SNHLY and CDR2 FYNNEI come from the germline V gene. This CDR3 has 14 residues. CDR3 sequence (DNA): TGTGCCAGCAGTGAGCAGGGCACTGTGAACATTCAGTACTTC. Its protein product is CASSEQGTVNIQYF.

This clonotype occurred many times. The CDR3 sequence is CASSQDEAAYGYTF. CDR3 sequence (DNA): TGTGCCAGCAGCCAAGATGAGGCGGCGTATGGCTACACCTTC. The chain couples TRBV3-1 to TRBJ1-2, with D hard to call. CDR1 and CDR2 from the germline V gene are LGHDT and YNNKEL (reference sequence). There are 14 residues in the CDR3. V lost 0 bases and J 5 bases, leaving 10 bases between the germline ends.

On this clonotype: Compared with germline, one end of the junction differs, possibly owing to a read error. The chain combines TRBV20-1 with TRBJ2-3; no definite D call. Germline V gene sequence: CDR1 DFQATT, CDR2 SNEGSKA (reference sequence). This CDR3 is built from 16 residues. Written as DNA, the CDR3 is TGCAGTGCTAGAGATCTCACAGCCAGAGAGCCAGATAAGCAGTATTTT. Translating gives CSARDLTAREPDKQYF.

The chain carries TRBV28 and TRBJ1-1; 7 bases are shared with TRBD1. The CDR3 totals 16 residues. Germline-derived CDR1 and CDR2 are MDHEN and SYDVKM. V lost 4 bases to trimming and J lost 2 bases; unmatched junction nucleotides: 10. CDR3 in DNA: TGTGCCAGCAGTTCCCCAGGGGGGGAGCTTAACACTGAAGCTTTCTTT. This encodes CASSSPGGELNTEAFF. The variable domain in full, completed from reference TRBV28 and TRBJ1-1, reads DVKVTQSSRYLVKRTGEKVFLECVQDMDHENMFWYRQDPGLGLRLIYFSYDVKMKEKGDIPEGYSVSREKKERFSLILESASTNQTSMYLCASSSPGGELNTEAFFGQGTRLTVV.

The chain couples TRBV3-1 to TRBJ2-7, with D perhaps given as TRBD1 or TRBD2 (5 bases each). CDR1 is LGHDT, CDR2 YNNKEL, per germline (reference sequence). This CDR3 is built from 16 residues. The CDR3 reads CVSSYSGTAFSYEQYF. The CDR3 nucleotides are TGTGTTAGCAGTTACTCCGGGACGGCCTTCTCCTACGAGCAGTACTTC.

The V call is TRBV5-1, the J call TRBJ2-1; D remains ambiguous. V dropped 0 bases and J dropped 5 bases, with 9 bases sitting between them. The CDR3 has 14 residues. In germline, CDR1 is SGHRS, CDR2 YFSETQ. The CDR3 reads CASSLGAEHNEQFF. The CDR3 DNA is TGCGCCAGCAGCTTGGGAGCAGAGCACAATGAGCAGTTCTTC.